This T cell receptor (beta chain) came from a study of blood T cell repertoires in COVID-19. Study in general: Acute-phase and convalescent COVID-19 samples originated in the United States, Italy and Spain. T cells, B-cell-depleted T cells, or PBMCs supplied cDNA or gDNA.

As originally analysed: Estimated nucleated cell counts came from reference gene primer amplification. Libraries were prepared by immunoSEQ multiplex PCR; TCRdb keeps only in-frame clonotypes and omits some of them. Clone size and the V and J calls come from that table; the DNA yielded D and trimming. Of about 180,000 clones listed, roughly 88% are singletons. The V and J ends lost 11 bases and 7 bases respectively, with 8 bases between them. The CDR3 contains 9 residues. Per germline, CDR1 LGHDT and CDR2 YNNKEL (reference sequence). The source of this sequence is a woman in her twenties or thirties with acute or convalescent COVID-19. Sample: peripheral blood. The chain is built from TRBV3-1 (or the pseudogene TRBV3-2) and TRBJ1-2; the D gene is possibly TRBD1 (5 bases). In nucleotides, the CDR3 is TGTGCCTGGGACTGTGGCTACACCTTC. As protein: CAWDCGYTF.